This T cell receptor beta chain originates from a study of blood T cells in healthy people across ages. Study findings and constraints: Naive and antigen-experienced cells could not be conclusively compared, given unsorted PBMCs. Estimates of total diversity, which came from one million sequenced T cells, were considered to be underestimates. Versus aged donors, long-lived donors had higher diversity and more naive CD4+ cells.

This CDR3 is built from 14 residues. Germline CDR1 and CDR2: MDHEN and SYDVKM. J lost 6 bases, V lost 1 base, and 5 bases had no gene match. Together with a sample-barcoded 5' primer, a J-beta primer mix was included in a second PCR lasting roughly 7 to 11 cycles. A minimum of 2.5 million CDR3-containing paired-end reads was obtained for each sample. TCRdb reanalysed the 5' RACE reads using MiXCR and keeps one entry per CDR3 protein. The data contain 1.5 million to 2 million distinct CDR3 sequences, approximately 30% of them singletons. This clonotype has more than one count but fewer than ten. As yet, its antigen is unknown.

The chain is built from TRBV28 and TRBJ1-2; 7 bases match TRBD1. The source of this sequence is a woman aged 30 to 39 in good health. Sequenced input: blood. The CDR3 spells CASSLLRQGDGYTF. The CDR3 region has the DNA TGTGCCAGCAGTTTATTGCGTCAGGGGGATGGCTACACCTTC.